This entry concerns a single T cell receptor (beta chain). Its cognate antigen has yet to be identified. The sample comes from a study of cytomegalovirus exposure and HLA in healthy donors (dated by TCRdb to about 2017). Background on the whole study: An earlier analysis of 587 of the donors reported around 280 Gb of sequence data and 95 million to 130 million unique TCR beta sequences obtained from about 179 million T cells. Around 300 gigabases of sequencing data and tens of millions of unique TCR sequences were included in an early release covering several hundred HLA-typed donors. The genetic ancestry cluster associated with self-reported Caucasian donors included around four fifths of the roughly 400 genotyped donors. The study was designed to test whether signatures of past pathogen exposure could be identified by cataloging public T cell receptors. Using immunosequencing, the study profiled T cell repertoires from approximately 700 subjects and related those repertoires to cytomegalovirus serostatus. A separate validation cohort of roughly 130 different subjects was used in addition to the roughly 700-subject first cohort. The study combined high-throughput TCR immunosequencing, statistical association of individual TCRs with disease status, and machine learning to predict cytomegalovirus infection status. In a later analysis, previously published TCR beta repertoires from several hundred donors were re-analyzed and high-resolution HLA genotyping was added so that TCR occurrence patterns could be studied. In the later analysis, no new phenotypic data were used to find candidate immune exposures; instead, reliance was placed on TCR beta sequences and their occurrence across donors. An earlier analysis of a few hundred of the donors applied high-throughput TCR beta sequencing to assess whether each TCR beta V gene segment acted as functional or pseudogenic. Donor age, sex, ethnicity and CMV serostatus were collected together with the repertoire data. A later genetic analysis used genome-wide SNP genotypes for about 60% of the 666 donors, treating that subset as a discovery cohort. Every repertoire in the discovery cohort had been generated on one and the same sequencing platform. HLA typing included class I and class II loci at four-digit resolution. Typing coverage differed by locus: A, B, C, DRB1 and DQB1 were typed in about 620-630 donors, DQA1 in 500 to 550, DPA1 in some 600, and DPB1 in just under 480. Because of strong linkage in the cohort, roughly 5 DR-DQ haplotypes were treated as single units for association and clustering. Among about 410 genotyped donors of the cohort, an average of roughly 230,000 unique TCR beta nucleotide sequences was sequenced per donor, of which about 19% were non-productive.

Beyond this particular receptor, the publication reports: Compared with the roughly 720-donor mean, donors in an Asian-associated ancestry cluster had fewer N-insertions in productive TCRs, according to a later genetic analysis. In a later analysis, the rate of TCR association differed among HLA loci, with DRB1 alleles having the most associated TCRs and HLA-C alleles having the fewest. An earlier analysis of several hundred of the donors showed that most TCR beta V segments appeared in productive rearrangements either about 87% or about 30% of the time, which broadly matched IMGT annotations. This cohort had only TCR beta chains sequenced, and the lack of alpha or paired-chain data limited which features could be detected. The sequencing pipeline was judged likely to have produced a cluster of highly shared sequence variants as a technical artifact. Because the 87-base-pair reads could not distinguish some IMGT-functional V segments, including TRBV6-2 and TRBV6-3, those segments were excluded. Specific HLA alleles were associated with 18,000 or so TCR beta sequences at a false discovery rate of 0.05 in a later analysis. In a later analysis, HLA-associated TCR beta chains showed more clonal expansion and lower generation probabilities than non-associated chains that were equally common. The authors suggested that the approach could potentially be extended to other disease states and immunological phenotypes. While some public TCRs were present in many individuals, most TCR sequences turned up only very rarely across donors. Linkage disequilibrium might explain the correlated functional status among segregating V segments, but an unknown experimental factor could not be excluded. V-gene and J-gene trimming of TCR beta chains was associated with a missense DCLRE1C variant in a later genetic analysis, and the association was replicated in an independent cohort. When HLA alleles, especially DR and DQ, strongly co-occurred, TCR associations were difficult to assign to individual alleles. A few of the identified cytomegalovirus-associated TCR beta chains were confirmed in vitro to be specific for cytomegalovirus antigens. Roughly uniform sequencing depth across donors was assumed in presence/absence analyses, although this assumption may not hold. Because HLA typing was missing for some donors at each locus, association tests included only the typed subset. A later analysis reported that several top co-occurrence clusters appeared linked to parvovirus B19, influenza, CMV and Epstein-Barr virus. In both the original and validation cohorts, the classifier was reported to diagnose cytomegalovirus status with high specificity and sensitivity. A further reported finding was that TCR beta sequences accurately predicted the HLA-A and HLA-B alleles for most subjects in the first cohort. Because counts were too low, 15 to 20 rarely observed V segments, including chromosome 9 orphons, were excluded from the earlier analysis of 587 of the donors. A later analysis found that most CMV-associated TCR beta chains appeared HLA-restricted, with HLA associations seemingly driven largely by CMV exposure. The study listed 150 to 200 TCR beta chains as associated with cytomegalovirus. The only immune exposure information available for the cohort was CMV serostatus.

The cohort was made up of 650 to 700 healthy bone marrow donors. Cohort members were all nominally healthy when sampled, although unrecorded immune exposures were likely present. The donor was CMV seronegative and belonged to the group of 352 seronegative cohort members. A peripheral blood sample was collected from each donor, and TCR beta sequencing was performed on peripheral blood mononuclear cells. The Qiagen DNeasy Blood Extraction Kit was used to extract genomic DNA from the blood cell samples. The method behind the library was the immunoSEQ multiplex PCR assay. The multiplex PCR relied on a mix of 60 forward primers for TCR Vbeta segments and 13 reverse primers for TCR Jbeta segments. The CDR3 region of rearranged TCR beta genes was amplified from genomic DNA by a multiplex PCR assay. Amplified TCR beta libraries were sequenced as 87-base-pair reads on the Illumina HiSeq System. Per the original workflow: A later analysis tallied approximately 87 million unique TCR beta chains across the 610 or so repertoires, and roughly 11 million of those chains were shared by two or more donors. A nearest-neighbor algorithm error-corrected the raw reads and collapsed the reads into unique sequences, merging closely related sequences to remove PCR and sequencing errors. Alignment of CDR3 sequences to IMGT reference sequences was used to assign V, D and J gene segments. For a sequence to be retained, a match of at least six nucleotides to both a V gene segment and a J gene segment was required. A rearrangement counted as productive if the CDR3 had no stop codons and remained in frame with V and J, and every other rearrangement counted as non-productive. Following IMGT convention, CDR3 was defined as the stretch from the second conserved V-encoded cysteine to the conserved J-encoded phenylalanine. Sequences without an unambiguous match to a single V gene segment were excluded from the earlier analysis of 450 to 650 of the donors. In an earlier analysis of 500 to 750 of the donors, V segments were called functional above 56.7% productive rearrangements and were called segregating when the between-donor standard deviation exceeded 5%. A statistical classification framework was developed to diagnose cytomegalovirus status using the catalog of TCR beta chain sequences. A later analysis assigned V and J genes by comparing TCR nucleotide sequences with IMGT/GENE-DB human TR gene sequences. In a later analysis, CDR3 sequences and most-parsimonious VDJ recombination scenarios were assigned using the TCRdist pipeline. In a later analysis, every TCR beta chain was defined by the combination of its CDR3 amino acid sequence and its V-gene family, and reads without a unique V-gene family were dropped. To address suspected cross-contamination and a sequencing artifact, a later analysis removed 592 highly shared, low-generation-probability nucleotide sequences. In a later analysis, a clonal expansion index was calculated for each public chain from normalized within-repertoire ranks of inferred template counts. In a later analysis, generation probabilities were computed using a VDJ recombination model fitted to out-of-frame rearrangements, and the results were checked against IGoR. In a later analysis, hypergeometric tests were used to score TCR-TCR, TCR-HLA and TCR-CMV co-occurrence, with a repertoire-size bias correction applied to TCR pairs. False discovery rates were estimated in a later analysis by permuting HLA or CMV assignments 20 times. In a later analysis, co-occurring TCRs were grouped with DBSCAN, and TCRdist sequence similarity was added when clustering was performed within HLA-allele-positive subsets. Repertoires with fewer than 30,000 or more than 120,000 public chains, plus five repertoires with anomalous nucleotide sharing, were excluded from co-occurrence clustering. Entries here come from immuneACCESS through TCRdb and include only in-frame sequences with V and J called. Some clones fail to appear in such tables; in the studies checked, an unresolved V gene covers under half of the shortfall, and the cause of the remainder is unknown. From that table come the V and J calls and clone size; the DNA was used to work out D and trimming. This sample's listing comprises some 50,000 clones. The ten largest clones add up to more than 0.95% of the sample.

CDR1 and CDR2 (SGHVS, FQNEAQ) derive from the germline V gene. V ends up 1 base short and J 6 bases short, with an unmatched junction base count of 7. Including the terminal cysteine and phenylalanine, the CDR3 comprises 15 residues. Just the 45-base CDR3 DNA is kept, in frame starting at base 1. The sequence joins TRBV7-8 to TRBJ2-3; 7 central bases correspond to TRBD1. The TCR sequence derives from a woman aged 40 to 49 in good health and CMV-seronegative. The sequenced sample was PBMCs. The DNA sequence is as follows: TGTGCCAGCAGCTTAGTCAGGGGGACCGTGGATACGCAGTATTTT. Protein translation: CASSLVRGTVDTQYF.